This TCR beta chain is from a study of early T cells in non-severe SARS-CoV-2 infection. Study-wide context: Sequencing used unsorted whole-blood bulk RNA, so chains lack pairing.

The germline V gene has CDR1 MDHEN and CDR2 SYDVKM. V lost 7 bases, J lost 1 base, and 9 bases stayed unmatched. CDR3 length equals 15 residues. Unique molecular identifiers were affixed to single, distinct cDNA molecules. Each CDR3 protein gets one entry after TCRdb re-called the 5' RACE reads with MiXCR. The sample holds some 71,000 distinct CDR3 sequences, approximately 13% seen once. The clonotype originates from an adult who was a healthcare worker with PCR-confirmed SARS-CoV-2 infection or an uninfected control (not recorded which). Material: whole blood. V is TRBV28 and J is TRBJ2-7; 8 positions agree with TRBD2. The CDR3 sequence is CASTGGALRSYEQYF. The CDR3 DNA reads as TGTGCCAGCACCGGGGGGGCTCTACGATCCTACGAGCAGTACTTC. The complete variable domain, with remaining parts taken from reference TRBV28 and TRBJ2-7, reads DVKVTQSSRYLVKRTGEKVFLECVQDMDHENMFWYRQDPGLGLRLIYFSYDVKMKEKGDIPEGYSVSREKKERFSLILESASTNQTSMYLCASTGGALRSYEQYFGPGTRLTVT.